This TCR beta chain was obtained from a study of T cells in Graves' hyperthyroidism and ophthalmopathy (dated by TCRdb to the late 2010s). In terms of the full investigation: Peripheral blood samples were taken at the time of initial diagnosis, prior to any treatment. TCR V-J signatures able to tell the groups apart were searched for in a discovery cohort of 90 to 100 patients, of whom roughly 42 had Graves' ophthalmopathy and under 65 had stable Graves' hyperthyroidism. Prospective prediction of ophthalmopathy was tested in an independent validation cohort of fewer than 20 hyperthyroidism patients and some 17 patients who later progressed to ophthalmopathy. The approximately 97 discovery patients were randomly divided into training and test sets at a 7:3 ratio. The study also compared thyroid tissue and blood T-cell repertoires from roughly six Graves' hyperthyroidism patients. Once sampling was done, hyperthyroidism patients were given methimazole at a starting dose of 30 mg daily, whereas ophthalmopathy patients were given high-dose intravenous methylprednisolone. According to the paper, TCR Vbeta CDR3 sequencing was carried out on more than 120 peripheral blood samples, which came from fewer than 50 ophthalmopathy, around 74 hyperthyroidism and approximately 17 progressor patients. The study at large found these results: No statistical method was used to fix the sample size in advance, and group allocation was not hidden from the investigators. In validation, progression to ophthalmopathy was predicted by the model with nearly 71% sensitivity and approximately 78% specificity, a median of approximately 7.1 months before onset. A model built on a 13 V-J signature distinguished ophthalmopathy from stable hyperthyroidism, reaching around 88% sensitivity and 81% to 83% specificity in cross-validation and 80%/75% in testing. Most expanded thyroid clonotypes (frequency above 0.001) were also found in blood, which suggests that blood repertoires may mirror thyroid immune responses.

Graves' hyperthyroidism was defined as stable when no progression to ophthalmopathy occurred over 18 months of follow-up. Hyperthyroidism patients were newly diagnosed, had a disease duration of under 2 months, and were aged 18 to 65 years. Exclusion was applied to patients with uncontrolled infections, other autoimmune diseases, pregnancy or lactation. Diagnoses relied on clinical symptoms, serum thyroxine and TRAb, thyroid ultrasound and orbital computed tomography. PBMCs were isolated from about 9.1 ml of fresh peripheral blood by Ficoll-Paque density gradient centrifugation. Total RNA was extracted with Trizol reagent, and quality was checked on an Agilent 2100 Bioanalyzer. Details on this clonotype: Its recognized antigen is unknown. Nothing much larger sits one base from this clone, and base qualities are not available.

Amplification of TCR beta CDR3 regions was carried out from RNA transcripts. The first round of RT-PCR for the TCR CDR3 was performed with the HTBI primer set and the Qiagen OneStep RT-PCR kit. Libraries were constructed in a second round of multiplex PCR, after which size selection and purification were carried out. Paired-end sequencing of the libraries was performed with 100 bp reads on an Illumina HiSeq2000. The paper's data handling went like this. SOAPnuke was used to process the raw data, removing reads that contained adapters or uncalled bases, had a mean Phred below 15, or lacked an exact match to the constant primer or identifier. COPE v1.2.5 was used to merge the high-quality paired reads, and each unique nucleotide sequence was defined as a clonotype. Clonotypes were aligned to IMGT TRBV, TRBD and TRBJ reference segments using MiTCR v1.1. The analysis included only V-J combinations with a frequency above 0.0001, which together covered 99.2% of the repertoires. The TCS score was defined as F50 (clonal expansion) divided by E x V (chaos), with BLOSUM62-based TCRdist calculated between CDR3 peptides within each V-J. Welch's t-statistics and random forest reduced several hundred V-J features to under 15, which were used in a naive Bayes classifier (R e1071). TCRdb reprocessing: public reads trimmed at Q25 with fastp, clones called with MiXCR, in-frame beta chains kept. Identical CDR3 protein sequences are pooled into one entry, listed with their most common genes and DNA. The V and J calls here are based on TCRdb, not the publication. The sample yields about 350,000 distinct CDR3 sequences; 11% to 15% were counted once. The ten most abundant clones make up around 24% of the sample.

The sequencing input was blood. This clonotype originated in a woman under 40 with Graves' hyperthyroidism.

The DNA is TGTGCCAGCAGCGTTAGGACAAGCTCCTACGAGCAGTACTTC. Its protein product is CASSVRTSSYEQYF. The chain links TRBV9 with TRBJ2-7; possibly the D gene is TRBD1, per 5 matching bases. The CDR3 runs 14 amino acids, cysteine and phenylalanine included. The only DNA kept is the CDR3, 42 bases in frame from the first base. From the germline V gene, CDR1 is SGDLS and CDR2 is YYNGEE. Relative to germline, V is 2 bases shorter and J is 0 bases shorter, with 9 bases between their ends.